The entry below gives a single T cell receptor beta chain sequence along with its context. Its specificity is unknown. This beta chain appears as a stray read in a library generated for alpha chains; its size is not informative. Time point given: sample taken at primary tumor resection. Donation came from about 72 patients with untreated early-stage non-small cell lung cancer. Whole RNA obtained from tumor, nontumor lung or frozen PBMC underwent sequencing without sorting. These data belong to a study of spatial heterogeneity in lung cancer. Study-wide results and limits: Roughly 6.4% of tumor T cells for alpha chains and around 12% for beta chains were estimated to be covered. One measure, the expanded intratumoral alpha and beta TCR count, tracked tumor mutation counts.

TCRdb analysed the 5' RACE reads with MiXCR anew, one entry per CDR3 protein. The sample carries 16,000 or so distinct CDR3 sequences, around 6.5% recorded once. The CDR3 runs to 16 residues. The V gene lost 2 bases and the J gene lost 0 bases, with 13 bases spanning the gap. CDR1 and CDR2 from the germline V gene are MGHRA and YSYEKL. The receptor's source is a female donor with early-stage non-small cell lung cancer. The material was lung tumor tissue, obtained at surgery. The chain recombines TRBV4-1 with TRBJ1-1; no clear D. The CDR3 sequence: CASSQKESGLNTEAFF. The CDR3 nucleotides read TGCGCCAGCAGCCAAAAAGAATCTGGGTTGAACACTGAAGCTTTCTTT.